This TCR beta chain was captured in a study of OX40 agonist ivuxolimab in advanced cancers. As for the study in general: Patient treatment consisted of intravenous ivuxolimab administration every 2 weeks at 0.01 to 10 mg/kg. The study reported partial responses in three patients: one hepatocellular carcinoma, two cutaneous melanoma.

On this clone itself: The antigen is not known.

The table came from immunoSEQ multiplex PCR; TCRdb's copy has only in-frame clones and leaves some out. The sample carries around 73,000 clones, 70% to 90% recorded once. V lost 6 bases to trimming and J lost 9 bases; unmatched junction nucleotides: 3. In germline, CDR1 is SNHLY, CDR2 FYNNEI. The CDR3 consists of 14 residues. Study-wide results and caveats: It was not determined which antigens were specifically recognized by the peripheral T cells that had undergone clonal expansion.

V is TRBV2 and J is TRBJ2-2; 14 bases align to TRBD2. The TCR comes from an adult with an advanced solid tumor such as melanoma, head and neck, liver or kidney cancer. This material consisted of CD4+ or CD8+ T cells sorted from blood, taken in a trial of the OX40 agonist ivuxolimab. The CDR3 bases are TGTGCCAGCAGGGGGACTAGCGGGAGCAGGGAGCTGTTTTTT. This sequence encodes CASRGTSGSRELFF.